Listed below are T cell receptor beta chains from one sample, sequenced in a study of PD-1 blockade in classical Hodgkin lymphoma. The table came from immunoSEQ multiplex PCR; TCRdb's copy has only in-frame clones and leaves some out. The profile shows approximately 6,600 clones, 45% to 65% of them singletons. Material: CD8+ T cells from blood, obtained at baseline. The receptor set was obtained from a human donor with classical Hodgkin lymphoma. CDR3s include the opening cysteine and the closing phenylalanine or tryptophan. The D gene is left open where the match is weak.

V gene: TRBV19
J gene: TRBJ1-2
D gene: TRBD1
CDR3 protein: CASSMGQWINYGYTF

V gene: TRBV27
J gene: TRBJ2-7
D gene: TRBD2
CDR3 protein: CASSFLGRAEQYF

V gene: TRBV2
J gene: TRBJ1-1
D gene: TRBD1
CDR3 protein: CASSEWTGGDTEAFF

V gene: TRBV19
J gene: TRBJ1-2
D gene: -
CDR3 protein: CASSIPRTPLYGYTF

V gene: TRBV9
J gene: TRBJ2-1
D gene: TRBD2
CDR3 protein: CASSVGGLAGVFNEQFF

V gene: TRBV27
J gene: TRBJ2-5
D gene: -
CDR3 protein: CASSPLGLGDQETQYF

V gene: TRBV5-6
J gene: TRBJ2-7
D gene: -
CDR3 protein: CASSGGGLVGRSEQYF

V gene: TRBV6-1
J gene: TRBJ2-7
D gene: -
CDR3 protein: CASSVIGVGDGYYEQYF

V gene: TRBV29-1
J gene: TRBJ1-2
D gene: -
CDR3 protein: CSVARAYGYTF

V gene: TRBV5-1
J gene: TRBJ2-7
D gene: -
CDR3 protein: CASSLKDTYEQYF

V gene: TRBV7-9
J gene: TRBJ2-1
D gene: TRBD2
CDR3 protein: CASSLIGLAGGEQFF

V gene: TRBV7-3
J gene: TRBJ2-2
D gene: TRBD1
CDR3 protein: CASSSQGQVATGELFF

V gene: TRBV4-1
J gene: TRBJ2-2
D gene: -
CDR3 protein: CASSQNSGGTGELFF

V gene: TRBV27
J gene: TRBJ2-6
D gene: -
CDR3 protein: CASSVHSSGANVLTF

V gene: TRBV9
J gene: TRBJ2-1
D gene: -
CDR3 protein: CASSARLGRDEQFF

V gene: TRBV4-1
J gene: TRBJ1-2
D gene: TRBD1
CDR3 protein: CASSQDSQGARGYTF

V gene: TRBV11-2
J gene: TRBJ2-1
D gene: TRBD2
CDR3 protein: CASSPLAGVGNEQFF